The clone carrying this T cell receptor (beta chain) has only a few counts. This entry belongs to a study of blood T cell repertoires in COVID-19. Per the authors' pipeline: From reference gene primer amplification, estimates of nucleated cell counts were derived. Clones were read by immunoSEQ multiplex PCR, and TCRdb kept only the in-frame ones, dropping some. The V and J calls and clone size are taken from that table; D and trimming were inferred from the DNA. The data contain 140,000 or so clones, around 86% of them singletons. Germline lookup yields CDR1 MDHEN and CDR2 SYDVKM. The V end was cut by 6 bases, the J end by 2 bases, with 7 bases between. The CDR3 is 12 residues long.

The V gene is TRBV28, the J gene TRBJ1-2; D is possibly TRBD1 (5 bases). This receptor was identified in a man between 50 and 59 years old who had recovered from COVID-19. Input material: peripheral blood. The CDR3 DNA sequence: TGTGCCAGCAGCGCAGGGAACTATGGCTACACCTTC. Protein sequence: CASSAGNYGYTF.